One and the same sample provided the 5 T cell receptor gamma chains below, sequenced in a study of intestinal T cells in coeliac disease. The TRG library came from 150 to 250 ng of biopsy DNA amplified with LymphoTrack primers. TCRdb fed the multiplex PCR reads to CATT. The table shows about 1,300 gamma-chain clones, with approximately 44% occurring only once. Ten formalin-fixed paraffin-embedded scrolls, each 5 µm thick, supplied each case's genomic DNA. The sample was a duodenal biopsy. The receptors stem from a human donor with celiac disease.

This clone is a singleton in its sample. A clone one base away is much larger, so this may be a read error. The chain is built from TRGV4 and TRGJP1. J lost 0 bases, V lost 5 bases, and 9 bases had no gene match. Germline V gives CDR1 EGSTGY, CDR2 YDSYTSSV. The CDR3 has 16 amino acids. For the CDR3, the DNA is TGTGCCACCTGGGGCCTTCTTTATACCACTGGTTGGTTCAAGATATTT. Translated, it gives CATWGLLYTTGWFKIF.

Here the CDR3 DNA reads TGTGCCACCTGGGACGGGCCTGATTTGTATTATAAGAAACTCTTT. Its translation: CATWDGPDLYYKKLF. The chain links TRGV2 to TRGJ1 or TRGJ2. V lost 0 bases and J lost 4; bases outside the gene matches: 9. CDR3 size: 15 residues. Germline CDR1 EGSNGY, CDR2 YDSYNSKV.

The chain is built from TRGV2 and TRGJ1 or TRGJ2. This CDR3 is built from 14 residues. With V trimmed by 10 bases and J by 4 bases, 16 bases remained unmatched. Looked up from germline, CDR1 is EGSNGY and CDR2 is YDSYNSKV. CDR3 sequence: CATGTGCQYYKKLF. The DNA of the CDR3 is TGTGCCACTGGGACGGGCTGTCAGTATTATAAGAAACTCTTT.

This chain joins TRGV8 and TRGJ1 or TRGJ2. The germline V gene has CDR1 VENAVY and CDR2 YDSYNSRV. CDR3 length: 13 amino acids. The V gene end was trimmed by 6 bases and the J gene end by 9 bases; junction bases not matched to a gene: 14. CDR3 DNA: TGTGCCACCTGGAGGCGGATTATTACTAAGAAACTCTTT. It translates to CATWRRIITKKLF.

The chain carries TRGV3 and TRGJ1 or TRGJ2. Germline V gene data show CDR1 as VTNTFY and CDR2 as YDVSTARD (reference sequence). The CDR3 has 23 amino acids. V shed 1 base, J shed 5 bases, and the junction held 35 bases outside the gene matches. Written as DNA, the CDR3 is TGTGCCACCTGGGACAGAGGGAGACTTGTGGGAGGAACAGTGGGGCGAGGGGATTATAAGAAACTCTTT. This encodes CATWDRGRLVGGTVGRGDYKKLF.